These 13 T cell receptor beta chains came from one sample sequenced in a study of T cell clonality in common variable immunodeficiency. Assay: immunoSEQ multiplex PCR; the TCRdb copy retains only in-frame clones and omits some. There are 51,000 or so clones in the sample, none observed a single time. The sequencing sample was made of peripheral blood mononuclear cells. Source of these receptors: a person between 18 and 75 years old in good health.

The sample holds many counts of this clone. Coverage ceases 3 residues before the CDR3 finishes, and the germline J gene fills in the end. The rearrangement links TRBV7-3 to TRBJ2-3; maybe TRBD1 (5 bases). The germline V gene encodes CDR1 SGHTA and CDR2 FQGTGA. The CDR3 spans 13 residues. The V and J ends lost 1 base and 3 bases respectively, with 5 bases between them. CDR3 DNA, as far as it was read: TGTGCCAGCAGCTTAAGACAGACAGATACG. The encoded protein is CASSLRQTDT. The CDR3, in full, reads CASSLRQTDTQYF.

This clone was counted many times. The read terminates 3 residues before the CDR3 end, so the remaining end is supplied by the germline J gene. This chain uses TRBV20-1 with TRBJ2-7, with D perhaps matching TRBD2 (6 bases). The CDR3 spans 13 residues. From germline, CDR1 is DFQATT and CDR2 SNEGSKA (reference sequence). The germline V and J ends were trimmed by 5 bases and 4 bases, with 15 bases remaining between them. The CDR3 is CSAGRDFGYEQYF. Incomplete CDR3 DNA: TGCAGTGCTGGCCGGGACTTCGGATACGAG.

Worth noting for this clone: The read ends 3 residues shy of where the CDR3 ends; the end is completed using the germline J gene. V gene TRBV7-9 combines with J gene TRBJ1-3; possible D gene TRBD1, 6 bases. Germline V CDR1 and CDR2: SEHNR, FQNEAQ (reference sequence). CDR3 length equals 14 residues. V was shortened by 4 bases and J by 4 bases, with 11 bases between the two germline ends. The CDR3 loop reads CASSSTGRGNTIYF. The covered CDR3 bases are TGTGCCAGCAGCTCCACAGGGAGGGGAAACACC.

This clone has at least ten counts. The read ends 3 residues early relative to the CDR3; the germline J gene fills the gap. V usage is TRBV18 and J usage is TRBJ2-1; the D is unclear. V lost 0 bases and J lost 9, with 18 bases in between. The germline gives CDR1 KGHSH, CDR2 LQKENI. This CDR3 spans 16 amino acids. CDR3 bases read: TGTGCCAGCTCACCACCTCAGGAATGGGTCAAGGGTGAG. Translation: CASSPPQEWVKGE. The whole CDR3 sequence is CASSPPQEWVKGEQFF.

This clone was seen at least ten times. The read stops 3 residues short of the end of the CDR3; the missing end is completed from the germline J gene. V is TRBV20-1 and J is TRBJ2-4; no definite D call. The germline V gene encodes CDR1 DFQATT and CDR2 SNEGSKA (reference sequence). The CDR3 has 11 amino acids. The part of the CDR3 DNA that was read is TGCAGTGCTAGAGATCGCGGCCTT. Its translation is CSARDRGL. The whole CDR3 sequence reads CSARDRGLQYF.

This clone was observed at least ten times. The sequence runs out 3 residues before the end of the CDR3; the remainder is reconstructed from the germline J gene. The gene calls are TRBV7-8 and TRBJ1-2, with D possibly matching TRBD1 (6 bases). Per the germline V gene, CDR1 is SGHVS and CDR2 is FQNEAQ. The CDR3 totals 13 residues. The V end was cut by 5 bases, the J end by 4 bases, with 11 bases between. The CDR3 here is CASSVDRTYGYTF. The covered CDR3 bases are TGTGCCAGCAGCGTTGACAGGACCTATGGC.

This clone was detected many times. Partial CDR3 DNA: TGCGCCAGCAGCCCGGGCTCGTCTAGCGGGACTAATGAG. It yields the protein CASSPGSSSGTNE. The complete CDR3 protein is CASSPGSSSGTNEQFF. The V call is TRBV5-1, the J call TRBJ2-1; TRBD2 matches 9 bases. The sequenced fragment ends 3 residues before the CDR3 boundary, so the rest is inferred from the germline J gene. CDR1 is SGHRS, CDR2 YFSETQ, per germline. V was pared by 4 bases and J by 7 bases, with 12 bases of the junction left unmatched. The CDR3 totals 16 residues.

In this sample, this clone turned up many times. The read finishes 3 residues shy of the CDR3 end, and the germline J gene is used to complete it. The V call is TRBV5-1, the J call TRBJ2-2; no clear D. The CDR3 runs to 14 residues. Germline V gives CDR1 SGHRS, CDR2 YFSETQ. V was pared by 2 bases and J by 7 bases, with 12 bases between. The CDR3 bases that were read are TGCGCCAGCAGCTTTAAGGGTACCGACGGGGAG. Encoded protein: CASSFKGTDGE. The complete CDR3 protein is CASSFKGTDGELFF. The full variable domain, completed using reference TRBV5-1 and TRBJ2-2, is KAGVTQTPRYLIKTRGQQVTLSCSPISGHRSVSWYQQTPGQGLQFLFEYFSETQRNKGNFPGRFSGRQFSNSRSEMNVSTLELGDSALYLCASSFKGTDGELFFGEGSRLTVL.

This clone has more than one count but fewer than ten. The missing CDR3 end, 3 residues past where the read stops, is filled in from the germline J gene. V is TRBV2 and J is TRBJ1-6; the match to TRBD1 covers 8 bases. Germline V gene sequence: CDR1 SNHLY, CDR2 FYNNEI. Losses at the gene ends were 4 bases for V and 10 bases for J; bases not matched to a gene: 6. This CDR3 is 14 amino acids long. The CDR3 reads CASSGATGDSPLHF. The CDR3 bases that were read are TGTGCCAGCAGTGGGGCGACAGGGGACTCACCC. The variable domain in full, completed from reference TRBV2 and TRBJ1-6, reads EPEVTQTPSHQVTQMGQEVILRCVPISNHLYFYWYRQILGQKVEFLVSFYNNEISEKSEIFDDQFSVERPDGSNFTLKIRSTKLEDSAMYFCASSGATGDSPLHFGNGTRLTVT.

This clone was recorded at least ten times. The read stops 3 residues short of the end of the CDR3; the missing end is completed from the germline J gene. The chain has TRBV5-1 and TRBJ1-4, with D perhaps matching TRBD1 (5 bases). The V end was cut by 4 bases, the J end by 1 base, with 8 bases between. This CDR3 is 14 amino acids long. CDR1 is SGHRS and CDR2 is YFSETQ in the germline V gene. Incomplete CDR3 DNA: TGCGCCAGCAGCCCGACAGTAACTAATGAAAAA. Encoded protein: CASSPTVTNEK. The CDR3 as a whole reads CASSPTVTNEKLFF.

This clone was detected ten times or more. Since a much larger clone is just one base distant, this may be a read error. The CDR3 end lies 3 residues beyond the end of the read and is filled in from the germline J gene. The rearrangement uses TRBV6-1 and TRBJ1-4, with TRBD1 matching 7 bases. This CDR3 comprises 15 residues. Germline V gene data show CDR1 as MNHNS and CDR2 as SASEGT. CDR3 sequence: CASREGGSGANVLFF. The covered CDR3 bases are TGTGCCAGCAGGGAAGGGGGCAGTGGGGCCAACGTA.

This clone was seen many times. The read ends 3 residues early relative to the CDR3; the germline J gene fills the gap. The rearrangement links TRBV6-2 or TRBV6-3 to TRBJ1-5, with D unclear. The CDR3 totals 14 residues. V dropped 7 bases and J dropped 2 bases, with 12 bases sitting between them. Per the germline V gene, CDR1 is MNHEY and CDR2 is SVGEGT. The DNA read from the CDR3 is TGTGCCAGCAAGGAGGGTGGAGGCAATCAGCCC. This gives the protein CASKEGGGNQP. The entire CDR3 sequence reads CASKEGGGNQPQHF.

This clone was picked up many times. The CDR3 extends 3 residues past the end of the read, so its final part is completed from the germline J gene. This chain links TRBV18 with TRBJ2-5, with 7 nucleotides matching TRBD1. V trimming: 6 bases; J trimming: 4 bases; junction bases outside the gene matches: 5. CDR3 size: 13 residues. Germline CDR1 reads KGHSH; CDR2 reads LQKENI. CDR3 protein: CASSLTGLETQYF. CDR3 DNA (partial): TGTGCCAGCTCCCTGACAGGGTTAGAGACC. Together with reference TRBV18 and TRBJ2-5, the CDR3 gives the full variable domain: NAGVMQNPRHLVRRRGQEARLRCSPMKGHSHVYWYRQLPEEGLKFMVYLQKENIIDESGMPKERFSAEFPKEGPSILRIQQVVRGDSAAYFCASSLTGLETQYFGPGTRLLVL.